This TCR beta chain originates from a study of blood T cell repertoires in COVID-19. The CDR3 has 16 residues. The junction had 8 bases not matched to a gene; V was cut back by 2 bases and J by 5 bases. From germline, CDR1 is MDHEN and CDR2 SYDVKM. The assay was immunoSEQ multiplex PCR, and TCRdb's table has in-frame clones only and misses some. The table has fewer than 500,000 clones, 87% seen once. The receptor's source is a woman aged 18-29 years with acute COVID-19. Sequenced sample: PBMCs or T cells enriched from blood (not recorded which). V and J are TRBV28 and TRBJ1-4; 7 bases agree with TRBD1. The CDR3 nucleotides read TGTGCCAGCAGTTTAGAGGGGGCGTCTATGAATGAAAAACTGTTTTTT. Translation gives CASSLEGASMNEKLFF.